This T cell receptor beta chain was sequenced during a study of shared T cell receptors in the human thymus. Generated by immunoSEQ multiplex PCR, the TCRdb table keeps only in-frame clones and is missing some. The table shows about 660,000 clones, with approximately 88% occurring only once. The CDR3 runs 15 residues. Germline V CDR1 and CDR2: MNHEY, SVGAGI. V was clipped by 6 bases and J by 4 bases; unmatched bases: 8. These data are also associated with another study on human thymus T cells.

Sequencing input: thymocytes. This TCR derives from a boy younger than two with a congenital heart defect. The rearrangement links TRBV6-5 to TRBJ2-3, with 9 bases identical to TRBD1. CDR3 sequence: CASSPGTGKADTQYF. Written as DNA, the CDR3 is TGTGCCAGCAGCCCAGGGACAGGGAAGGCAGATACGCAGTATTTT.